The T cell receptor beta chain described here comes from a study of CD8+CD57+ T cells in acquired aplastic anemia (dated by TCRdb to between 2018 and 2020). Turning to the overall study: A mean of approximately 2.9 ug of DNA, ranging from roughly 0.2 to 27.4 ug, was extracted from sorted CD4+ and CD8+ cells. For healthy donor samples, the average read count was about 10 million for CD4+ cells and roughly 12 million for CD8+ cells. Here is what the overall study found, with its caveats: Between patients and healthy controls, no significant difference in CD8+ Simpson's diversity was found (P=0.060). Twenty-nine CD8+ CDR3 sequences were found in both patients and controls but appeared to be highly expressed in patients and within the immunodominant clones of the patients.

To note about this clonotype: Its target antigen remains unknown. No much larger clone exists at a distance of one base, and base qualities are not known.

TCR beta VDJ combination and CDR3 sequence profiling used genomic DNA as the template. TCR repertoire sequencing was run on an Illumina HiSeq 2000. On the study's bioinformatics: Repertoire assessment relied on Simpson's diversity index, CDR3 size and DJ length profiles, and TRBV/TRBJ rearrangement plots. Whichever DNA sequence was most abundant in the deep sequencing data was defined as the immunodominant clone. CDR3 amino acid sequences were checked for sharing across subjects and were also compared against the VDJdb database and published repertoires. The public reads were reprocessed in TCRdb via fastp at Q25 and MiXCR, keeping in-frame beta chains. Each entry is one CDR3 protein sequence, shown with its most common DNA and genes. The V and J calls, along with clone size, are taken from TCRdb and not from the paper's own processing. Present in this sample are about 160,000 distinct CDR3 sequences, 35% to 55% of which were seen just once. The ten most abundant clones make up about 1.1% of the sample.

The CDR3 measures 12 amino acids from cysteine to phenylalanine. Only the CDR3 DNA stays, 36 bases, in frame from base 1. V lost 3 bases and J lost 8 bases; the stretch between them is 9 bases long. In the germline V gene, CDR1 corresponds to KGHDR and CDR2 to SFDVKD. TCR repertoires of sorted CD4+ and CD8+ blood T cells from severe aplastic anemia patients and healthy subjects were deep-sequenced in the study. Ficoll-Paque density gradient centrifugation was used to isolate peripheral blood mononuclear cells. Before DNA extraction, CD4+ and CD8+ T cells were sorted by FACS or by magnetic beads. This chain is built from TRBV24-1 and TRBJ1-2, with the D gene not confidently named. Sample: sorted CD4+, CD8+, or CD8+CD57+ T cells (not recorded which) from PBMCs. The receptor was derived from a human donor in good health. For the CDR3, the sequence is CATSDPTSGYTF. The nucleotide sequence is given as TGTGCCACCAGTGATCCGACAAGCGGCTACACCTTC.